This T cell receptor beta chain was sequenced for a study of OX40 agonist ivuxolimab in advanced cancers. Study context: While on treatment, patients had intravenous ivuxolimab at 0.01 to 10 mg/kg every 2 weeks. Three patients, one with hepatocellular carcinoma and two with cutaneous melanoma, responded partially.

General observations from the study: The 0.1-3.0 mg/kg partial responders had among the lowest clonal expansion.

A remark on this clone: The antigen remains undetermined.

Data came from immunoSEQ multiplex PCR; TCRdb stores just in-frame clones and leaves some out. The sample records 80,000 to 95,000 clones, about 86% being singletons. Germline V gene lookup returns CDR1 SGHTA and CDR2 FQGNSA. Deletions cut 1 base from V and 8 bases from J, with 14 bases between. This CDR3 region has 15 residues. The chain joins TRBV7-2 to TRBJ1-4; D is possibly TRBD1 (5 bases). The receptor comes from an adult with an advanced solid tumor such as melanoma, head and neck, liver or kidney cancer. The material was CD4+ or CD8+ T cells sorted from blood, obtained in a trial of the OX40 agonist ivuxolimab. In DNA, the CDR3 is TGTGCCAGCAGCTTAGGTGGGCAACGGGGGGAAAAACTGTTTTTT. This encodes CASSLGGQRGEKLFF.